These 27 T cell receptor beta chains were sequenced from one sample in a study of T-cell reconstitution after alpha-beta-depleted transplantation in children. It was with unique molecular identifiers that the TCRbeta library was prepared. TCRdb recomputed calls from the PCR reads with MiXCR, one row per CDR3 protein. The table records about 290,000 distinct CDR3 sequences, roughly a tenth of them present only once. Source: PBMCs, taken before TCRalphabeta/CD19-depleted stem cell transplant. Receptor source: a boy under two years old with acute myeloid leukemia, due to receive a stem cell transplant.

Written as DNA, the CDR3 is TGTGCCAGCAGCTCTCTTCAGGGGCATGATGAGCAGTTCTTC. This sequence encodes CASSSLQGHDEQFF. The V call is TRBV7-9, the J call TRBJ2-1; tentative D call: TRBD1 (6 bases). V gave up 4 bases and J gave up 8 bases, with 15 bases separating them. Germline-derived CDR1 and CDR2 are SEHNR and FQNEAQ (reference sequence). CDR3 length: 14 amino acids.

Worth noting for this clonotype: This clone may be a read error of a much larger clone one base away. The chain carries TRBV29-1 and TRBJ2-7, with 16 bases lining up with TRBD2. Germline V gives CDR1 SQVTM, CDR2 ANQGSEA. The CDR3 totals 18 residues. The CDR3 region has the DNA TGCAGCGTTGAAGATCCGGGACTAGCGGGAGGGTACCGGAACGACCAGTACTTC. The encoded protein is CSVEDPGLAGGYRNDQYF.

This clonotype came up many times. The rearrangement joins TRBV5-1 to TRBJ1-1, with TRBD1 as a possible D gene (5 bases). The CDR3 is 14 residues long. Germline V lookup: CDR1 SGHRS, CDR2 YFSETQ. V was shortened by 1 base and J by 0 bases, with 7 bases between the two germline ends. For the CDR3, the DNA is TGCGCCAGCAGCTTGTCAGGGTTGAACACTGAAGCTTTCTTT. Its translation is CASSLSGLNTEAFF.

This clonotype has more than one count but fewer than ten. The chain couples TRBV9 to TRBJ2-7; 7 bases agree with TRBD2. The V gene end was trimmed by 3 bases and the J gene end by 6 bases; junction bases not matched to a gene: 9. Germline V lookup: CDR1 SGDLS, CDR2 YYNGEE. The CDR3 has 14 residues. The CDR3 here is CASSGGAAGREQYF. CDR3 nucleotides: TGTGCCAGCAGCGGAGGGGCAGCGGGGCGCGAGCAGTACTTC. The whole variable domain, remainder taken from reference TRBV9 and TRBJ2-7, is DSGVTQTPKHLITATGQRVTLRCSPRSGDLSVYWYQQSLDQGLQFLIQYYNGEERAKGNILERFSAQQFPDLHSELNLSSLELGDSALYFCASSGGAAGREQYFGPGTRLTVT.

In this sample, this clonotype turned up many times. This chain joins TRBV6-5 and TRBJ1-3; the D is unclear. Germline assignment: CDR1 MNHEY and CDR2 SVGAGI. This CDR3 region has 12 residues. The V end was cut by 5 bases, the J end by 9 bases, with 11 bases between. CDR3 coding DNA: TGTGCCAGCAGTAGTCGGGGAGTCACCATATATTTT. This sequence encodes CASSSRGVTIYF.

The CDR3 is CASSPDSSYSSGANVLTF. As DNA, the CDR3 is TGTGCCAGCTCACCAGACAGTTCCTACAGCTCTGGGGCCAACGTCCTGACTTTC. The chain uses TRBV18 and TRBJ2-6, with TRBD1 as a possible D gene (5 bases). CDR1 and CDR2 from the germline V gene are KGHSH and LQKENI. V was clipped by 2 bases and J by 0 bases, with 14 bases between them. The CDR3 is 18 amino acids. Full variable domain (missing parts from reference TRBV18 and TRBJ2-6): NAGVMQNPRHLVRRRGQEARLRCSPMKGHSHVYWYRQLPEEGLKFMVYLQKENIIDESGMPKERFSAEFPKEGPSILRIQQVVRGDSAAYFCASSPDSSYSSGANVLTFGAGSRLTVL.

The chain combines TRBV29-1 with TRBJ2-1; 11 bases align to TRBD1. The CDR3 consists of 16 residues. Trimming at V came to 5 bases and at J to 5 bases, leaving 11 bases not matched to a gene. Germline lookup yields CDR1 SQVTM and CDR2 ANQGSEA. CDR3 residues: CSVFWTGGGIHNEQFF. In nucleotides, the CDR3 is TGCAGCGTTTTCTGGACAGGGGGCGGGATCCACAATGAGCAGTTCTTC.

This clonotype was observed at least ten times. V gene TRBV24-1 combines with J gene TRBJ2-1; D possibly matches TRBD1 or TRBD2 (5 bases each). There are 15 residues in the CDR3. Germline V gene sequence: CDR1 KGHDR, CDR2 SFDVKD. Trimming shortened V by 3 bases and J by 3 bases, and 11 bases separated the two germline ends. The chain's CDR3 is CATSDPRDGYNEQFF. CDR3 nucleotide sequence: TGTGCCACCAGTGATCCTCGGGACGGCTACAATGAGCAGTTCTTC.

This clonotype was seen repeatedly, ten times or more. The CDR3 is CAITSGTDTQYF. CDR3 bases: TGTGCCATCACTAGCGGCACAGATACGCAGTATTTT. This sequence joins TRBV10-3 and TRBJ2-3; maybe TRBD2 (6 bases). Trimming cost V 7 bases and J 1 base, with 6 bases left between them. Germline CDR1 ENHRY, CDR2 SYGVKD. CDR3 size: 12 residues.

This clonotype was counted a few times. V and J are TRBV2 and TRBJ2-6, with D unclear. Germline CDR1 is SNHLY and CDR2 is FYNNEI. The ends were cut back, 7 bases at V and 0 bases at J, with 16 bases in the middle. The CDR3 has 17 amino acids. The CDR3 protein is CASTERSPYSGANVLTF. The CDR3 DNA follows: TGTGCCAGCACCGAACGTTCCCCTTACTCTGGGGCCAACGTCCTGACTTTC.

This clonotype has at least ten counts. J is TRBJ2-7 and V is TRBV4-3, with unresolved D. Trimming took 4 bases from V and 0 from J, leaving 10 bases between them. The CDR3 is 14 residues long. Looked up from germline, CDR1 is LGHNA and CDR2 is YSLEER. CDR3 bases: TGCGCCAGCAGCCGAAAGGTCAGCTCCTACGAGCAGTACTTC. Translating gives CASSRKVSSYEQYF.

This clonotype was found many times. The CDR3: CASSDRGQEQYF. The CDR3 DNA is TGTGCCAGCAGCGACAGGGGGCAGGAGCAGTACTTC. The rearrangement links TRBV27 to TRBJ2-7; 10 bases map to TRBD1. The trim removed 6 bases at V and 7 bases at J, leaving 3 bases unmatched. The CDR3 extends over 12 amino acids. Germline values: CDR1 MNHEY, CDR2 SMNVEV (reference sequence).

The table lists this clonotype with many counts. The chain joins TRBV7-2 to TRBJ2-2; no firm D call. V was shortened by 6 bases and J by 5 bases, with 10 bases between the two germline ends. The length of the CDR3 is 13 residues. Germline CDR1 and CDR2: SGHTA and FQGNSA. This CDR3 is CASSRQGTGELFF. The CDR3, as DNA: TGTGCCAGCAGTCGACAAGGAACCGGGGAGCTGTTTTTT.

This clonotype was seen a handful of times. CDR3 amino acids: CASSTRPAANTGELFF. The CDR3 coding sequence is TGTGCCAGCAGCACCCGGCCAGCCGCGAACACCGGGGAGCTGTTTTTT. The chain links TRBV11-2 to TRBJ2-2; no reliable D call. CDR1 SGHAT and CDR2 FQNNGV come from the germline V gene. This CDR3 spans 16 amino acids. Deletions cut 5 bases from V and 0 bases from J, with 13 bases between.

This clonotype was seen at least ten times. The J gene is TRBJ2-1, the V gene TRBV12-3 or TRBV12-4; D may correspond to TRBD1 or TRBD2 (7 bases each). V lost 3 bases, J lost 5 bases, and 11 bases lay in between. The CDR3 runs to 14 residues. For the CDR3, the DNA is TGTGCCAGCAGTTTCTCAGGGGGGGACAATGAGCAGTTCTTC. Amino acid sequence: CASSFSGGDNEQFF.

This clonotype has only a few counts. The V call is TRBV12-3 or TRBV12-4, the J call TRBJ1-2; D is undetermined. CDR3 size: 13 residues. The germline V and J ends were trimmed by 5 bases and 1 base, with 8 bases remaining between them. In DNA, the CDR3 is TGTGCCAGCAGTGACCGTTATAACTATGGCTACACCTTC. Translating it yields CASSDRYNYGYTF.

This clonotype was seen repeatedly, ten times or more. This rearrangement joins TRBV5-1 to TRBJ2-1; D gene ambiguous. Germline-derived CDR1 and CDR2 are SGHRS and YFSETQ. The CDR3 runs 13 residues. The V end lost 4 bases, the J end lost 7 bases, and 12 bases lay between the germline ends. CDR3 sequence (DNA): TGCGCCAGCAGCCCGAACCCCGGGAATGAGCAGTTCTTC. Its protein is CASSPNPGNEQFF.

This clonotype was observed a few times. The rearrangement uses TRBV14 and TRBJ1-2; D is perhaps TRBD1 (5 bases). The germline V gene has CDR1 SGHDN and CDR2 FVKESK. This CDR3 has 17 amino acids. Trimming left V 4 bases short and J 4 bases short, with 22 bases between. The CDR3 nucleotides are TGTGCCAGCAGCCGCTATGTCCAGGGTAGTCAGGGCTATGGCTACACCTTC. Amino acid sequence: CASSRYVQGSQGYGYTF. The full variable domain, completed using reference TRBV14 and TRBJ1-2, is EAGVTQFPSHSVIEKGQTVTLRCDPISGHDNLYWYRRVMGKEIKFLLHFVKESKQDESGMPNNRFLAERTGGTYSTLKVQPAELEDSGVYFCASSRYVQGSQGYGYTFGSGTRLTVV.

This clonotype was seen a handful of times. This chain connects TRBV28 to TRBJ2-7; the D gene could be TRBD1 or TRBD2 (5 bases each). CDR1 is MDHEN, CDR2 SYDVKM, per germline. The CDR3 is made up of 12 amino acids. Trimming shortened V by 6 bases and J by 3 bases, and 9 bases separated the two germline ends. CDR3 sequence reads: CASRLGVYEQYF. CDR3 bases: TGTGCCAGCAGACTAGGGGTCTACGAGCAGTACTTC.

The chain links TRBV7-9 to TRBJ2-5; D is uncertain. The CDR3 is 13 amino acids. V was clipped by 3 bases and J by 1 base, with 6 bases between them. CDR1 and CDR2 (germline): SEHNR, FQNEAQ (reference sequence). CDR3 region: CASSFPVQETQYF. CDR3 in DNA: TGTGCCAGCAGCTTCCCGGTCCAAGAGACCCAGTACTTC.

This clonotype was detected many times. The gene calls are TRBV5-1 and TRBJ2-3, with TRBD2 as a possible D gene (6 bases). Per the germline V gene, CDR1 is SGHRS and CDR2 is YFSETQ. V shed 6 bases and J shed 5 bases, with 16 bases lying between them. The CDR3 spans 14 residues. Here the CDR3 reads CASISGSPEDTQYF. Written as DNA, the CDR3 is TGCGCCAGCATCTCCGGGAGCCCGGAAGATACGCAGTATTTT.

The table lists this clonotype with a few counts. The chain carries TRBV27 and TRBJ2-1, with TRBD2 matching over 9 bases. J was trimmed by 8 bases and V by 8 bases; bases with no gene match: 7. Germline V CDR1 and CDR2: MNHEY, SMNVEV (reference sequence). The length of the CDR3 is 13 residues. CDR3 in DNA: TGTGCCAGCCGGGGACTAGCCGGAGATGAGCAGTTCTTC. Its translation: CASRGLAGDEQFF.

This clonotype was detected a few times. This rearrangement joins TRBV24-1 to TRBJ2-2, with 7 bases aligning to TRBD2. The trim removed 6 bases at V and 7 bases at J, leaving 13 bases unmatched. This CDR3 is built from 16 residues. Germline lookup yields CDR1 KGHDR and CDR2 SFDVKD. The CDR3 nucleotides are TGTGCCACCAGTTTGCCTGGCGGGAGTCAGGGCGGGGAGCTGTTTTTT. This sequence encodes CATSLPGGSQGGELFF.

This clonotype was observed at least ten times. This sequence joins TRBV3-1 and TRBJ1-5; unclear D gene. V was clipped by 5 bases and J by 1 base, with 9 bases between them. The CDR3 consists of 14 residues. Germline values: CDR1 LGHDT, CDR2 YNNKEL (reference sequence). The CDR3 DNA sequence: TGTGCCAGCAGCTCGGACGTCAGCAATCAGCCCCAGCATTTT. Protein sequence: CASSSDVSNQPQHF.

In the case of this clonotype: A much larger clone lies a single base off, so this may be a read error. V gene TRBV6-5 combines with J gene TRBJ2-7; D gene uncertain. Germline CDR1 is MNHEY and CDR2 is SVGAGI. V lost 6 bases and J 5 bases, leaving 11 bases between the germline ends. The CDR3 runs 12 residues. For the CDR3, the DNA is TGTGCCAGCAGAAGACTCGACCACGAGCAGTACTTC. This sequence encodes CASRRLDHEQYF.

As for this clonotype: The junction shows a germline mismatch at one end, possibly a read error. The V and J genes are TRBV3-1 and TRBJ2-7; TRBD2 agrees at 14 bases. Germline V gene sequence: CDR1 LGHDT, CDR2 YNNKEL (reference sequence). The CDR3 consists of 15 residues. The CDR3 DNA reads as TGTGCCAGCAGCGGGACTAGCGGGGGCCCCTACGAGCCGTACTTC. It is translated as CASSGTSGGPYEPYF.

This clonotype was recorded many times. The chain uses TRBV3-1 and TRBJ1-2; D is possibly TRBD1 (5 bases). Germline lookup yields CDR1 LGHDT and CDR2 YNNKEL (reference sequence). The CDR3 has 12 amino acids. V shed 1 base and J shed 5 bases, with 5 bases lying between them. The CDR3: CASSQGQYGYTF. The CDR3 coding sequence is TGTGCCAGCAGCCAAGGACAGTATGGCTACACCTTC.